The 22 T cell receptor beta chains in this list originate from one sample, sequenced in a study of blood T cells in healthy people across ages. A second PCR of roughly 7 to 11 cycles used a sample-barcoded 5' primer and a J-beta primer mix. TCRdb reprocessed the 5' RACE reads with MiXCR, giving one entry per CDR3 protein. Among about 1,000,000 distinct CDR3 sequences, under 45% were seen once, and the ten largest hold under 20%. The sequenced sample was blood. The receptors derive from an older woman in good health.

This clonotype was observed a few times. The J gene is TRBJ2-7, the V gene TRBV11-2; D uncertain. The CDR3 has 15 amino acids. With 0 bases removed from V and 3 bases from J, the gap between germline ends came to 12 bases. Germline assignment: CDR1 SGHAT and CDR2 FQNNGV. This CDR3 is CASSLESGLHYEQYF. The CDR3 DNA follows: TGTGCCAGCAGCTTAGAATCCGGGCTACACTACGAGCAGTACTTC.

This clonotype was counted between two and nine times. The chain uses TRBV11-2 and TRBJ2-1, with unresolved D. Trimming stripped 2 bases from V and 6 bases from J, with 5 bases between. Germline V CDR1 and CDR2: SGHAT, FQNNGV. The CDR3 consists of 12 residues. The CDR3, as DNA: TGTGCCAGCAGCTTACATGGCAATGAGCAGTTCTTC. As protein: CASSLHGNEQFF.

The CDR3 nucleotides read TGCGCCAGCAGCTTGCAACAGGGGGACTACGAGCAGTACTTC. Residues: CASSLQQGDYEQYF. This chain connects TRBV5-1 to TRBJ2-7, with TRBD1 matching over 8 bases. Per the germline V gene, CDR1 is SGHRS and CDR2 is YFSETQ. The ends lost 1 base at V and 3 bases at J; junction bases unmatched: 3. The CDR3 is 14 amino acids.

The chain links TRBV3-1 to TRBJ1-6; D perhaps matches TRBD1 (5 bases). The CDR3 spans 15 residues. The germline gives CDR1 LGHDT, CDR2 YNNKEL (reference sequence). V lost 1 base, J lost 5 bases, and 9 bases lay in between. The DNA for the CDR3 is TGTGCCAGCAGCCAAGTGGGACGGAATAATTCACCCCTCCACTTT. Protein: CASSQVGRNNSPLHF. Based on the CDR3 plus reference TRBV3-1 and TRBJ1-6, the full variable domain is DTAVSQTPKYLVTQMGNDKSIKCEQNLGHDTMYWYKQDSKKFLKIMFSYNNKELIINETVPNRFSPKSPDKAHLNLHINSLELGDSAVYFCASSQVGRNNSPLHFGNGTRLTVT.

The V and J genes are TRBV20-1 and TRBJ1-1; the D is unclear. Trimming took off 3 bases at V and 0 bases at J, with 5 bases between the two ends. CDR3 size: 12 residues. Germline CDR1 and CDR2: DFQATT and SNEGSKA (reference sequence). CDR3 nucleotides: TGCAGTGCTAGTGGGGTGAACACTGAAGCTTTCTTT. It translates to CSASGVNTEAFF.

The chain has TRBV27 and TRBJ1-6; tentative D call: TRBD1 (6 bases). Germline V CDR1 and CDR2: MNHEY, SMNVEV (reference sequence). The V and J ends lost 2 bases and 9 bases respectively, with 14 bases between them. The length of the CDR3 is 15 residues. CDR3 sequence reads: CASSLIVQGISPLHF. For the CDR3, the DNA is TGTGCCAGCAGTTTAATTGTGCAGGGGATTTCACCCCTCCACTTT.

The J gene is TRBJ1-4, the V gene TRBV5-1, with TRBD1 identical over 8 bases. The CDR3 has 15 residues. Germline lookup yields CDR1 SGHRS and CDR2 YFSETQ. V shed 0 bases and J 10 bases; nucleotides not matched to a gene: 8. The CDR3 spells CASSLDIQGEGKLFF. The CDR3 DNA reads TGCGCCAGCAGCTTGGATATACAGGGGGAAGGAAAACTGTTTTTT.

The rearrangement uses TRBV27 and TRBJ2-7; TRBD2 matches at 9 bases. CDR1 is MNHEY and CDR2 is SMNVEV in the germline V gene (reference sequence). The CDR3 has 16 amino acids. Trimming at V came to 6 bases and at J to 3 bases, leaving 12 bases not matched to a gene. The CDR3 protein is CASSPGGRAPFYEQYF. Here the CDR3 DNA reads TGTGCCAGCAGCCCGGGCGGGAGGGCCCCCTTCTACGAGCAGTACTTC.

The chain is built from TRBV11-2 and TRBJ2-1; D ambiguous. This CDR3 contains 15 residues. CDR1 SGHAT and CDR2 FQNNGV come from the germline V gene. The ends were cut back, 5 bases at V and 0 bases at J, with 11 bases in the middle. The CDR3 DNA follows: TGTGCCAGCAGCCCACCTTGGAGCTCCTACAATGAGCAGTTCTTC. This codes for CASSPPWSSYNEQFF.

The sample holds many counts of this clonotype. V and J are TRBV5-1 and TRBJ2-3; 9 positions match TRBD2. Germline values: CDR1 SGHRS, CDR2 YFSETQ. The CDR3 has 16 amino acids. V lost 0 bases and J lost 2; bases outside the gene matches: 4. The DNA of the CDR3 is TGCGCCAGCAGCTTGGAGCCTAGCGGGAACACAGATACGCAGTATTTT. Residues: CASSLEPSGNTDTQYF.

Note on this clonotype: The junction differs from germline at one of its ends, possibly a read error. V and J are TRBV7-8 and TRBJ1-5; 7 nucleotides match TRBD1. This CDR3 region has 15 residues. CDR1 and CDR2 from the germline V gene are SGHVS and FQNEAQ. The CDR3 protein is CASSPGRGRKQPQHF. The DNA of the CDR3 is TGTGCCAGCAGCCCCGGGAGGGGGCGCAAACAGCCCCAGCATTTT.

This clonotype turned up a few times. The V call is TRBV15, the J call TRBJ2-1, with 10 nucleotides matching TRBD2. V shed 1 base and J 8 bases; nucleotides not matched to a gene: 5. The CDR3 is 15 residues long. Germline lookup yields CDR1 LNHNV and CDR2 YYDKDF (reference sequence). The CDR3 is CATSRVSSGRDEQFF. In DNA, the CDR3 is TGTGCCACCAGCAGAGTTTCAAGCGGGAGGGATGAGCAGTTCTTC.

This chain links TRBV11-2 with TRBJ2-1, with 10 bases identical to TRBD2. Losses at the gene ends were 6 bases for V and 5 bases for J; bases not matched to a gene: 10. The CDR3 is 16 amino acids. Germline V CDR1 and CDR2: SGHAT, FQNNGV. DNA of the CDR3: TGTGCCAGCAGGCCCGTAGCGGGAGGAGGCCACAATGAGCAGTTCTTC. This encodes CASRPVAGGGHNEQFF.

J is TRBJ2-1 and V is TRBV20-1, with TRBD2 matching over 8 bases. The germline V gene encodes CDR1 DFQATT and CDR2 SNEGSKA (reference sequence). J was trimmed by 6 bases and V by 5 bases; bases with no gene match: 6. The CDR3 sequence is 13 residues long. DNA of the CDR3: TGCAGTGCTTCGGGGGGGTTGGGCAATGAGCAGTTCTTC. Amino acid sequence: CSASGGLGNEQFF.

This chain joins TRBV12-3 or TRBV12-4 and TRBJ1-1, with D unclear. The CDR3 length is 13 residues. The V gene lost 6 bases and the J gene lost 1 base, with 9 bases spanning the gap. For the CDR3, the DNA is TGTGCCAGCAGCCACGTAGAGAACACTGAAGCTTTCTTT. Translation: CASSHVENTEAFF.

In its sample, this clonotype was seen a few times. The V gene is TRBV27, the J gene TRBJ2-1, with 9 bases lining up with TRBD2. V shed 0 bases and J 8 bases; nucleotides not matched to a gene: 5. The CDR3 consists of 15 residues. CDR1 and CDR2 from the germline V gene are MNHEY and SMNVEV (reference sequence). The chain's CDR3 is CASSLSNSGSDEQFF. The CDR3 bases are TGTGCCAGCAGTTTATCGAATAGCGGGAGTGATGAGCAGTTCTTC.

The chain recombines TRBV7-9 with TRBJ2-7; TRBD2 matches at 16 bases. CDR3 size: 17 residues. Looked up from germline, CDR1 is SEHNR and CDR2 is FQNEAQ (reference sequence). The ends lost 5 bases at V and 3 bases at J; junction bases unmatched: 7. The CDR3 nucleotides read TGTGCCAGCAGCCTGGGGACTAGCGGGAGGGCCGACTACGAGCAGTACTTC. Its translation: CASSLGTSGRADYEQYF.

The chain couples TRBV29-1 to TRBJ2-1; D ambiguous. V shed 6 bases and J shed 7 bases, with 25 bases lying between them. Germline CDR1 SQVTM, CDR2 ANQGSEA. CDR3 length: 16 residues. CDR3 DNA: TGCAGCGTCCTAAGCCCTGGACGCAGGACCCTAAATGAGCAGTTCTTC. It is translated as CSVLSPGRRTLNEQFF.

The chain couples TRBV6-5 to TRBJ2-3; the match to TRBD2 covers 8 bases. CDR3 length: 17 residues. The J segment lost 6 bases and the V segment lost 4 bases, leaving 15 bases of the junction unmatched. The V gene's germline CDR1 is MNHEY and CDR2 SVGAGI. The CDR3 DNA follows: TGTGCCAGCAGTTTAATGCAGGCGGGAGGTGGGTCGGATACGCAGTATTTT. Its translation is CASSLMQAGGGSDTQYF.

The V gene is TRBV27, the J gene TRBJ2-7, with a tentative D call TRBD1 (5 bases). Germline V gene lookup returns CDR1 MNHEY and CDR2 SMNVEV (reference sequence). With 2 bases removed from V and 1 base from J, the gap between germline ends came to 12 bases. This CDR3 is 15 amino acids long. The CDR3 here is CASSLRTPHSYEQYF. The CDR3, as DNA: TGTGCCAGCAGTTTACGGACACCCCATTCCTACGAGCAGTACTTC.

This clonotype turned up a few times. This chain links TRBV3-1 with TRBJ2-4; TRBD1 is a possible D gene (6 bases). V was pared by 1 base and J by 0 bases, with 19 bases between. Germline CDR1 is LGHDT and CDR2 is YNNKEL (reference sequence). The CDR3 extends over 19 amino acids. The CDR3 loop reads CASSQAPGGQKLAKNIQYF. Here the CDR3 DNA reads TGTGCCAGCAGCCAAGCGCCTGGGGGACAAAAACTAGCCAAAAACATTCAGTACTTC.

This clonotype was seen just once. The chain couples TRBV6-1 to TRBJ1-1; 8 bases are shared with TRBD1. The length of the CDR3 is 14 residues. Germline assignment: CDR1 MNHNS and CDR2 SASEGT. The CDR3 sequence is CATALGQGRTEAFF. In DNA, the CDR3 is TGTGCTACAGCACTAGGACAGGGTAGGACTGAAGCTTTCTTT.